This passage covers 32 T cell receptor beta chains from one sample sequenced in a study of cytomegalovirus exposure and HLA in healthy donors. The table came from immunoSEQ multiplex PCR; TCRdb's copy has only in-frame clones and leaves some out. The table records approximately 260,000 clones, about 86% of them present only once. Sequenced input: PBMCs. All receptors derive from a woman younger than 35 in good health and CMV-seronegative.

V and J are TRBV7-9 and TRBJ2-7; D possibly corresponds to TRBD2 (5 bases). Trimming left V 5 bases short and J 7 bases short, with 12 bases between. Per the germline V gene, CDR1 is SEHNR and CDR2 is FQNEAQ (reference sequence). This CDR3 is built from 12 residues. CDR3: CASSHRQREQYF. The CDR3 DNA reads TGTGCCAGCAGCCATAGGCAGCGGGAGCAGTACTTC.

This chain links TRBV6-5 with TRBJ2-7, with a possible D match to TRBD2 (6 bases). The ends were cut back, 0 bases at V and 0 bases at J, with 12 bases in the middle. CDR3 length equals 16 residues. Germline CDR1 and CDR2: MNHEY and SVGAGI. The CDR3 is CASSYSGQGLSYEQYF. Here the CDR3 DNA reads TGTGCCAGCAGTTACTCGGGGCAGGGACTCTCCTACGAGCAGTACTTC.

This chain joins TRBV7-9 and TRBJ2-7; 8 bases line up with TRBD1. Germline V gene lookup returns CDR1 SEHNR and CDR2 FQNEAQ (reference sequence). This CDR3 spans 13 amino acids. V was pared by 4 bases and J by 6 bases, with 5 bases of the junction left unmatched. The CDR3 here is CASSSDRALEQYF. DNA for the CDR3: TGTGCCAGCAGCTCGGACAGGGCCCTCGAGCAGTACTTC.

This chain joins TRBV4-1 and TRBJ1-5; D may be TRBD1 (5 bases). There are 19 residues in the CDR3. The ends were cut back, 2 bases at V and 6 bases at J, with 26 bases in the middle. Germline V CDR1 and CDR2: MGHRA, YSYEKL. Written as DNA, the CDR3 is TGCGCCAGCAGCCAATATCAATTCCAGCAGGGAATTTTAGGTCAGCCCCAGCATTTT. Translating it yields CASSQYQFQQGILGQPQHF.

The chain is built from TRBV6-5 and TRBJ1-5; D not certain. From germline, CDR1 is MNHEY and CDR2 SVGAGI. The CDR3 extends over 15 amino acids. Between the trimmed V and J ends, which lost 6 bases and 1 base, there was a span of 13 bases. CDR3 sequence (DNA): TGTGCCAGCAGGCAGGATTCCATAAGCAATCAGCCCCAGCATTTT. Translation: CASRQDSISNQPQHF.

V gene TRBV6-5 combines with J gene TRBJ1-1; D remains ambiguous. V lost 5 bases, J lost 3 bases, and 10 bases lay in between. The germline gives CDR1 MNHEY, CDR2 SVGAGI. This CDR3 region has 13 residues. The CDR3 DNA reads as TGTGCCAGCAGTGCCGGGAGGCACACTGAAGCTTTCTTT. Amino acid sequence: CASSAGRHTEAFF.

This clone was observed a few times. The chain couples TRBV27 to TRBJ1-2; 8 positions agree with TRBD1. V lost 5 bases and J lost 7; bases outside the gene matches: 9. The length of the CDR3 is 14 residues. The germline gives CDR1 MNHEY, CDR2 SMNVEV (reference sequence). CDR3: CASSRADRAVGYTF. The CDR3 nucleotides are TGTGCCAGCAGTCGCGCGGACAGGGCGGTTGGCTACACCTTC.

This clone turned up a few times. This CDR3 is CAWKTSGSYNEQFF. The CDR3 DNA sequence: TGTGCCTGGAAAACTAGCGGCTCCTACAATGAGCAGTTCTTC. The chain recombines TRBV30 with TRBJ2-1; 8 bases agree with TRBD2. This CDR3 has 14 residues. V dropped 4 bases and J dropped 0; count of bases not matched to a gene: 2. In germline, CDR1 is GTSNPN, CDR2 SVGIG (reference sequence).

V and J are TRBV5-1 and TRBJ2-1; 10 nucleotides line up with TRBD2. CDR3 length: 17 residues. Trimming cost V 4 bases and J 6 bases; bases outside gene matches: 13. Germline V gene sequence: CDR1 SGHRS, CDR2 YFSETQ. The CDR3 DNA reads TGCGCCAGCAGCCCCAACGTAGCGGGAGGCGTGGGCAATGAGCAGTTCTTC. Translation: CASSPNVAGGVGNEQFF.

The chain combines TRBV4-3 with TRBJ1-5; D is perhaps TRBD1 (5 bases). Germline CDR1 reads LGHNA; CDR2 reads YSLEER. CDR3 size: 14 residues. V was pared by 2 bases and J by 7 bases, with 12 bases between. The CDR3, as DNA: TGCGCCAGCAGCCAAAACCAGGGTATCCAGCCCCAGCATTTT. The encoded protein is CASSQNQGIQPQHF.

The chain carries TRBV11-2 and TRBJ1-2; 9 nucleotides agree with TRBD1. Germline loops: CDR1 SGHAT, CDR2 FQNNGV. The CDR3 length is 15 residues. The V segment lost 4 bases and the J segment 8 bases; nucleotides outside the gene matches: 11. The CDR3 loop reads CASSYFPGQGPGYTF. As DNA, the CDR3 is TGTGCCAGCAGCTACTTTCCGGGACAGGGACCGGGCTACACCTTC. The whole variable domain, filled in from reference TRBV11-2 and TRBJ1-2, reads EAGVAQSPRYKIIEKRQSVAFWCNPISGHATLYWYQQILGQGPKLLIQFQNNGVVDDSQLPKDRFSAERLKGVDSTLKIQPAKLEDSAVYLCASSYFPGQGPGYTFGSGTRLTVV.

The V gene is TRBV4-1, the J gene TRBJ2-5, with TRBD2 matching 7 bases. The germline CDR1 and CDR2 sequences are MGHRA and YSYEKL. CDR3 length equals 17 residues. The V segment lost 0 bases and the J segment 2 bases; nucleotides outside the gene matches: 9. In DNA form, the CDR3 reads TGCGCCAGCAGCCAAGAACCTAGCGGAATCTATCAAGAGACCCAGTACTTC. Protein sequence: CASSQEPSGIYQETQYF.

The rearrangement uses TRBV7-6 and TRBJ1-1; the D gene is possibly TRBD1 (6 bases). In germline, CDR1 is SGHVS, CDR2 FNYEAQ. This CDR3 contains 13 residues. V was pared by 2 bases and J by 8 bases, with 12 bases between. This CDR3 reads CASSLSQGREAFF. The CDR3 DNA sequence: TGTGCCAGCAGCTTATCACAGGGAAGGGAAGCTTTCTTT.

The rearrangement uses TRBV7-2 and TRBJ2-5; 7 bases are shared with TRBD2. The V segment lost 1 base and the J segment 2 bases; nucleotides outside the gene matches: 4. The CDR3 is 15 residues long. Germline V gives CDR1 SGHTA, CDR2 FQGNSA. DNA of the CDR3: TGTGCCAGCAGCTTAGGTGGGAGGGCACAAGAGACCCAGTACTTC. Amino acid sequence: CASSLGGRAQETQYF.

The V call is TRBV2, the J call TRBJ2-4, with 11 bases matching TRBD2. This CDR3 has 16 amino acids. The germline V gene encodes CDR1 SNHLY and CDR2 FYNNEI. With 6 bases clipped from V and 5 bases from J, the junction kept 9 bases outside the gene matches. CDR3 residues: CASSHPPSGGQNIQYF. CDR3 nucleotide sequence: TGTGCCAGCAGCCACCCTCCTAGCGGGGGGCAAAACATTCAGTACTTC.

The rearrangement uses TRBV9 and TRBJ1-6; tentatively, D is TRBD1 (5 bases). Germline V lookup: CDR1 SGDLS, CDR2 YYNGEE. V lost 0 bases and J lost 8, with 9 bases in between. The CDR3 is made up of 14 amino acids. CDR3 region: CASSVADIDSPLHF. The CDR3 DNA reads as TGTGCCAGCAGCGTAGCGGACATAGATTCACCCCTCCACTTT.

The chain uses TRBV2 and TRBJ2-7; 7 nucleotides agree with TRBD1. The CDR3 is made up of 14 amino acids. CDR1 is SNHLY and CDR2 is FYNNEI in the germline V gene. Trimming removed 3 bases from V and 5 bases from J; junction bases left unmatched: 7. The CDR3 sequence is CASSDAVRGNEQYF. As DNA, the CDR3 is TGTGCCAGCAGTGATGCGGTCAGGGGGAACGAGCAGTACTTC.

The chain employs TRBV19 and TRBJ1-2, with 8 positions matching TRBD1. This CDR3 region has 15 residues. Losses at the gene ends were 5 bases for V and 4 bases for J; bases not matched to a gene: 9. The germline V gene has CDR1 LNHDA and CDR2 SQIVND (reference sequence). CDR3 bases: TGTGCCAGTAGTCCCCAGGGACAGGCTGGCTATGGCTACACCTTC. It codes for CASSPQGQAGYGYTF.

Note on this clone: Other DNA sequences within the sample encode an identical CDR3. V gene TRBV27 combines with J gene TRBJ1-5; TRBD1 matches at 9 bases. Germline CDR1 MNHEY, CDR2 SMNVEV (reference sequence). The ends lost 5 bases at V and 2 bases at J; junction bases unmatched: 1. This CDR3 has 14 amino acids. In DNA form, the CDR3 reads TGTGCCAGCAGTACAGGGGGCGGCAATCAGCCCCAGCATTTT. This sequence encodes CASSTGGGNQPQHF.

This chain links TRBV19 with TRBJ2-7; maybe TRBD2 (7 bases). The V gene lost 6 bases and the J gene lost 7 bases, with 16 bases spanning the gap. Germline CDR1 and CDR2: LNHDA and SQIVND (reference sequence). The CDR3 contains 13 residues. CDR3 sequence: CASSWEGGREQYF. DNA for the CDR3: TGTGCCAGTAGCTGGGAGGGGGGGCGTGAGCAGTACTTC. Looking up the rest from reference TRBV19 and TRBJ2-7 gives the full variable domain: DGGITQSPKYLFRKEGQNVTLSCEQNLNHDAMYWYRQDPGQGLRLIYYSQIVNDFQKGDIAEGYSVSREKKESFPLTVTSAQKNPTAFYLCASSWEGGREQYFGPGTRLTVT.

This chain uses TRBV5-1 with TRBJ1-3; D is uncertain. Looked up from germline, CDR1 is SGHRS and CDR2 is YFSETQ. V lost 7 bases and J lost 0, with 8 bases in between. The CDR3 totals 13 residues. CDR3 protein: CASGPGSGNTIYF. As DNA, the CDR3 is TGCGCCAGCGGGCCAGGCTCTGGAAACACCATATATTTT. The full variable domain, in which reference TRBV5-1 and TRBJ1-3 provide the parts outside the CDR3, is KAGVTQTPRYLIKTRGQQVTLSCSPISGHRSVSWYQQTPGQGLQFLFEYFSETQRNKGNFPGRFSGRQFSNSRSEMNVSTLELGDSALYLCASGPGSGNTIYFGEGSWLTVV.

V gene TRBV27 combines with J gene TRBJ1-3, with D possibly being TRBD1 (5 bases). Trimming removed 5 bases from V and 0 bases from J, with 17 bases in between. Germline CDR1 is MNHEY and CDR2 is SMNVEV (reference sequence). The CDR3 sequence is 17 residues long. This CDR3 is CASSPLRQSFSGNTIYF. The CDR3 DNA reads TGTGCCAGCAGTCCCCTTCGACAGTCCTTCTCTGGAAACACCATATATTTT.

Points on this clone: The sample contains more than one DNA sequence encoding this CDR3. V gene TRBV4-3 combines with J gene TRBJ2-7; 8 nucleotides match TRBD1. With 1 base clipped from V and 1 base from J, the junction kept 3 bases outside the gene matches. In germline, CDR1 is LGHNA, CDR2 YSLEER. The CDR3 sequence is 15 residues long. CDR3 sequence reads: CASSQGTGGSYEQYF. Here the CDR3 DNA reads TGCGCCAGCAGCCAAGGAACAGGGGGATCCTACGAGCAGTACTTC.

This clone was counted a single time. The chain couples TRBV30 to TRBJ2-1, with a possible D match to TRBD2 (6 bases). The V end lost 7 bases, the J end lost 15 bases, and 19 bases lay between the germline ends. The CDR3 is 11 amino acids. Per germline, CDR1 GTSNPN and CDR2 SVGIG (reference sequence). DNA for the CDR3: TGTGCCTCGGCGCCGGGACTCCGGATGTTCTTC. Translating it yields CASAPGLRMFF. Combining the CDR3 with reference TRBV30 and TRBJ2-1 gives the whole variable domain SQTIHQWPATLVQPVGSPLSLECTVEGTSNPNLYWYRQAAGRGLQLLFYSVGIGQISSEVPQNLSASRPQDRQFILSSKKLLLSDSGFYLCASAPGLRMFFGPGTRLTVL.

This chain joins TRBV27 and TRBJ2-1; the match to TRBD2 covers 12 bases. V shed 2 bases, J shed 8 bases, and the junction held 7 bases outside the gene matches. CDR3 size: 16 residues. In germline, CDR1 is MNHEY, CDR2 SMNVEV (reference sequence). CDR3 loop: CASSLGTSGFADEQFF. CDR3 DNA: TGTGCCAGCAGTTTAGGGACTAGCGGGTTTGCGGATGAGCAGTTCTTC.

The rearrangement links TRBV6-1 to TRBJ2-5; 11 bases are a match to TRBD2. With 5 bases clipped from V and 3 bases from J, the junction kept 2 bases outside the gene matches. Germline V gene data show CDR1 as MNHNS and CDR2 as SASEGT. The CDR3 is 14 residues long. The chain's CDR3 is CASSFSGREETQYF. CDR3 nucleotides: TGTGCCAGCAGTTTTAGCGGGAGGGAAGAGACCCAGTACTTC.

This clone is a singleton in its sample. The chain combines TRBV2 with TRBJ1-2; 9 bases are shared with TRBD1. The CDR3 runs 16 residues. Germline values: CDR1 SNHLY, CDR2 FYNNEI. Losses at the gene ends were 5 bases for V and 7 bases for J; bases not matched to a gene: 14. CDR3 coding DNA: TGTGCCAGCAGTTGGGAGTTCGACAGGGGGTCTTCTGGCTACACCTTC. Amino acids: CASSWEFDRGSSGYTF. Filled out from reference TRBV2 and TRBJ1-2, the complete variable domain reads EPEVTQTPSHQVTQMGQEVILRCVPISNHLYFYWYRQILGQKVEFLVSFYNNEISEKSEIFDDQFSVERPDGSNFTLKIRSTKLEDSAMYFCASSWEFDRGSSGYTFGSGTRLTVV.

The V call is TRBV6-5, the J call TRBJ1-1, with 9 bases matching TRBD1. The length of the CDR3 is 14 residues. The germline V gene has CDR1 MNHEY and CDR2 SVGAGI. V shed 10 bases, J shed 5 bases, and the junction held 11 bases outside the gene matches. The CDR3 protein is CATSTQGAGTEAFF. CDR3 bases: TGTGCCACATCGACACAGGGGGCAGGGACTGAAGCTTTCTTT.

This chain links TRBV27 with TRBJ1-2; a possible D gene is TRBD1 (5 bases). The CDR3 covers 13 residues. V was shortened by 6 bases and J by 5 bases, with 13 bases between the two germline ends. The germline V gene has CDR1 MNHEY and CDR2 SMNVEV (reference sequence). The CDR3 is CASREGARYGYTF. CDR3 sequence (DNA): TGTGCCAGCAGAGAAGGGGCGAGGTATGGCTACACCTTC.

The chain uses TRBV5-4 and TRBJ1-2; maybe TRBD1 (6 bases). CDR1 and CDR2 from the germline V gene are SGHNT and YYREEE (reference sequence). The CDR3 covers 16 residues. Trimming removed 4 bases at V and 6 bases at J, with 22 bases between. DNA of the CDR3: TGTGCCAGCAGCCTCCACACAGGGAACCAATTGGATGGCTACACCTTC. It encodes CASSLHTGNQLDGYTF.

The gene calls are TRBV2 and TRBJ2-7; D gene uncertain. The V and J ends lost 10 bases and 4 bases respectively, with 11 bases between them. Germline CDR1 and CDR2: SNHLY and FYNNEI. The CDR3 spans 11 residues. The CDR3 nucleotides read TGTGCCACGTACAGCTTTTACGAGCAGTACTTC. Translating gives CATYSFYEQYF.

The chain combines TRBV7-8 with TRBJ1-5; the match to TRBD1 covers 9 bases. V dropped 6 bases and J dropped 3; count of bases not matched to a gene: 6. The CDR3 sequence is 15 residues long. The germline gives CDR1 SGHVS, CDR2 FQNEAQ. The CDR3, as DNA: TGTGCCAGCAGGCTTGGGACAGGGAACAATCAGCCCCAGCATTTT. Protein product: CASRLGTGNNQPQHF.